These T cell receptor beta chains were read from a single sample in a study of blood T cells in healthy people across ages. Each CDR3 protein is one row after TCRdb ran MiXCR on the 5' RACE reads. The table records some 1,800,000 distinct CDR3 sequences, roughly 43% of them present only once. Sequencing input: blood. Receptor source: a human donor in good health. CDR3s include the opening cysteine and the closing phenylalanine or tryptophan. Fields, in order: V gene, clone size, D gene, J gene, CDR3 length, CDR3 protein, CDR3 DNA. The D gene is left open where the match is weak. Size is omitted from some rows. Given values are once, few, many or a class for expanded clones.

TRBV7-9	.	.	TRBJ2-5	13	CASSDYGQETQYF	TGTGCCAGCAGCGACTACGGTCAAGAGACCCAGTACTTC
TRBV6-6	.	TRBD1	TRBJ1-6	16	CASSLNAGGGNSPLHF	TGTGCCAGCAGCCTAAATGCAGGGGGCGGAAATTCACCCCTCCACTTT
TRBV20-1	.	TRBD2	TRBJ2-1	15	CSAYSGTSGGAWQFF	TGCAGTGCTTACTCCGGGACTAGCGGGGGGGCGTGGCAGTTCTTC
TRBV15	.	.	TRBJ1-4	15	CATSNVGKGVEKLFF	TGTGCCACCAGCAATGTAGGCAAGGGTGTGGAAAAACTGTTTTTT
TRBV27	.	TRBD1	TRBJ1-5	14	CASRVTGGGQPQHF	TGTGCCAGCAGGGTGACAGGGGGTGGCCAGCCCCAGCATTTT
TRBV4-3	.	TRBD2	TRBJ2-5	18	CASSQDRDSGGLQETQYF	TGCGCCAGCAGCCAAGATCGAGATAGCGGGGGGTTACAAGAGACCCAGTACTTC
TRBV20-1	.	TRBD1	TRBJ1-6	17	CSASDTGGYSYNSPLHF	TGCAGTGCTAGTGACACAGGGGGCTACTCCTATAATTCACCCCTCCACTTT
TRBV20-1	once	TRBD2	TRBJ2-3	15	CSATDSGRATDTQYF	TGCAGTGCTACAGATAGCGGGAGGGCTACAGATACGCAGTATTTT
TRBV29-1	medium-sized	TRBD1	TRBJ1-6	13	CSVLDREGSPLHF	TGCAGCGTTTTAGACAGGGAGGGTTCACCCCTCCACTTT
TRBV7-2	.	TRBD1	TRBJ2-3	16	CAGSLRGPASTDTQYF	TGTGCCGGCAGCTTGAGGGGGCCGGCGAGCACAGATACGCAGTATTTT
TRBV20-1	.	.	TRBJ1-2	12	CSAPEAYYGYTF	TGCAGTGCTCCTGAGGCCTACTATGGCTACACCTTC
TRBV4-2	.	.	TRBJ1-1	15	CASSQDRGANTEAFF	TGTGCCAGCAGCCAAGATCGGGGGGCGAACACTGAAGCTTTCTTT
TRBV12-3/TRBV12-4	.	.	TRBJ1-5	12	CASSLLQGIKHF	TGTGCCAGCAGTTTACTACAGGGTATAAAGCATTTT
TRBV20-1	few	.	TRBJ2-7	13	CSASGGLYYEQYF	TGCAGTGCTAGCGGGGGGCTCTACTACGAGCAGTACTTC
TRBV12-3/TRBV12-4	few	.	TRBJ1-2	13	CACSARGGKGYTF	TGTGCCTGCAGTGCCAGAGGGGGGAAAGGCTACACCTTC